These T cell receptor beta chains were read from a single sample in a study of T cells in Graves' hyperthyroidism and ophthalmopathy. MiXCR, applied by TCRdb to the multiplex PCR reads, yields one record per CDR3 protein. Of about 360,000 distinct CDR3 sequences detected, 20% to 25% appear once; the ten largest clones hold less than 75%. The sample comprised blood. The receptor set was obtained from a man aged 50-59 years with Graves' hyperthyroidism. Each CDR3 is given with its conserved first and last residue. Each record gives: J gene, D gene, clone size, V gene, CDR3 protein, CDR3 DNA. The D gene is left open where the match is weak. Clone size is stated in some rows and not others, as once, few, many or a class when expanded.

j_call: TRBJ1-2
d_call: NA
clone_size: NA
v_call: TRBV30
cdr3_aa: CAWSRDGRSDYTF
cdr3_nt: TGTGCCTGGAGCCGGGACGGACGATCAGACTACACCTTC

j_call: TRBJ2-5
d_call: NA
clone_size: large
v_call: TRBV28
cdr3_aa: CASSYDSGGYGTQYF
cdr3_nt: TGTGCCAGCAGTTACGATTCTGGGGGTTACGGGACCCAGTACTTC

j_call: TRBJ2-1
d_call: TRBD1
clone_size: few
v_call: TRBV12-3/TRBV12-4
cdr3_aa: CASRIYRGREQFF
cdr3_nt: TGTGCCAGCAGGATCTACAGGGGGCGTGAGCAGTTCTTC

j_call: TRBJ2-3
d_call: TRBD2
clone_size: many
v_call: TRBV5-1
cdr3_aa: CASSPRTSSTDTQYF
cdr3_nt: TGCGCCAGCAGCCCGAGGACTAGTTCCACAGATACGCAGTATTTT

j_call: TRBJ2-7
d_call: TRBD2
clone_size: NA
v_call: TRBV12-3/TRBV12-4
cdr3_aa: CASSDTGTSHPSSYEQYF
cdr3_nt: TGTGCCAGCAGTGACACCGGGACTAGCCACCCGAGCTCCTACGAGCAGTACTTC

j_call: TRBJ2-3
d_call: NA
clone_size: many
v_call: TRBV7-9
cdr3_aa: CASSLTGLAAHTDTQYF
cdr3_nt: TGTGCCAGCAGCTTAACAGGGCTAGCGGCCCACACAGATACGCAGTATTTT

j_call: TRBJ2-3
d_call: NA
clone_size: NA
v_call: TRBV10-3
cdr3_aa: CAMKQGKPPDTQYF
cdr3_nt: TGTGCCATGAAACAGGGAAAACCCCCCGATACGCAGTATTTT

j_call: TRBJ2-3
d_call: NA
clone_size: NA
v_call: TRBV27
cdr3_aa: CASSLTGHYTDTQYF
cdr3_nt: TGTGCCAGCAGTTTAACGGGACATTACACAGATACGCAGTATTTT

j_call: TRBJ1-1
d_call: NA
clone_size: few
v_call: TRBV3-1
cdr3_aa: CASSQEDIRLGAFF
cdr3_nt: TGTGCCAGCAGCCAAGAGGACATCCGTCTAGGAGCTTTCTTT

j_call: TRBJ2-1
d_call: TRBD2
clone_size: few
v_call: TRBV6-2/TRBV6-3
cdr3_aa: CASSFAGGPGNEQFF
cdr3_nt: TGTGCCAGCAGTTTCGCGGGAGGGCCGGGCAATGAGCAGTTCTTC

j_call: TRBJ2-1
d_call: TRBD2
clone_size: few
v_call: TRBV12-3/TRBV12-4
cdr3_aa: CASSFRRSGGSHNEQFF
cdr3_nt: TGTGCCAGCAGTTTTCGACGTTCGGGAGGGAGTCACAATGAGCAGTTCTTC

j_call: TRBJ2-5
d_call: TRBD2
clone_size: many
v_call: TRBV3-1
cdr3_aa: CASSLGLAFETQYF
cdr3_nt: TGTGCCAGCAGCCTGGGACTAGCGTTTGAGACCCAGTACTTC

j_call: TRBJ2-1
d_call: TRBD2
clone_size: NA
v_call: TRBV19
cdr3_aa: CASGGLAGGANEQFF
cdr3_nt: TGCGCCAGTGGGGGACTAGCGGGAGGGGCCAATGAGCAGTTCTTC

j_call: TRBJ1-5
d_call: TRBD1
clone_size: few
v_call: TRBV15
cdr3_aa: CATSRDRGLVSQPQHF
cdr3_nt: TGTGCCACCAGCAGAGACAGGGGGCTGGTGAGTCAGCCCCAGCATTTT

j_call: TRBJ2-5
d_call: NA
clone_size: few
v_call: TRBV19
cdr3_aa: CASGTGNRFQETQYF
cdr3_nt: TGTGCCAGTGGGACGGGGAATCGGTTCCAAGAGACCCAGTACTTC

j_call: TRBJ2-7
d_call: TRBD2
clone_size: many
v_call: TRBV6-5
cdr3_aa: CASSYETSGTSEQYF
cdr3_nt: TGTGCCAGCAGTTACGAGACTAGCGGGACGAGTGAGCAGTACTTC

j_call: TRBJ1-1
d_call: NA
clone_size: many
v_call: TRBV29-1
cdr3_aa: CSALRSGMNTEAFF
cdr3_nt: TGCAGCGCCCTCAGGTCGGGGATGAACACTGAAGCTTTCTTT

j_call: TRBJ2-3
d_call: TRBD2
clone_size: few
v_call: TRBV7-2
cdr3_aa: CASSAGVSTDTQYF
cdr3_nt: TGTGCCAGCAGCGCGGGAGTATCCACAGATACGCAGTATTTT

j_call: TRBJ2-7
d_call: NA
clone_size: NA
v_call: TRBV27
cdr3_aa: CASSLSGGGLYEQYF
cdr3_nt: TGTGCCAGCAGTTTATCTGGGGGAGGCTTATACGAGCAGTACTTC